This entry is about one T cell receptor beta chain. Data came from immunoSEQ multiplex PCR; TCRdb stores just in-frame clones and leaves some out. Among 240,000 or so clones listed, about 82% were seen once. The data belong to a study of blood T cell repertoires in COVID-19. Study in general: Spain, Italy and the United States supplied samples that represented acute and convalescent COVID-19. The cDNA or gDNA used as material had been derived from T cells, B-cell-depleted T cells, or PBMCs.

V lost 5 bases and J 3 bases, leaving 11 bases between the germline ends. Germline loops: CDR1 PRHDT, CDR2 FYEKMQ (reference sequence). The CDR3 spans 13 residues. The source of this sequence is an elderly man with acute or convalescent COVID-19. The V and J genes are TRBV13 and TRBJ2-7; TRBD2 is a possible D gene (5 bases). Sequenced: peripheral blood. The CDR3 sequence is CASSPRDNYEQYF. In DNA, the CDR3 is TGTGCCAGCAGCCCCCGGGATAACTACGAGCAGTACTTC. Using reference TRBV13 and TRBJ2-7 for the parts outside the CDR3, the full variable domain is AAGVIQSPRHLIKEKRETATLKCYPIPRHDTVYWYQQGPGQDPQFLISFYEKMQSDKGSIPDRFSAQQFSDYHSELNMSSLELGDSALYFCASSPRDNYEQYFGPGTRLTVT.